This T cell receptor beta chain was recovered during a study of T cells after yellow fever vaccination. Study information: SMART-Seq v4 Ultra Low Input served to prepare low-cell-number fractions.

Study results and caveats: A small proportion of clonotypes was detected in both the CD4 and CD8 compartments. Abundant contaminating clonotypes from the bulk population could appear in FACS-sorted repertoires. By day 5 rather than day 15, the secondary response had peaked, though it was weaker.

TCRdb called the 5' RACE reads again in MiXCR, with one record for every CDR3 protein. The repertoire holds approximately 61,000 distinct CDR3 sequences, with more than 5.5% as singletons. Losses at the gene ends were 0 bases for V and 6 bases for J; bases not matched to a gene: 7. Per the germline V gene, CDR1 is DFQATT and CDR2 is SNEGSKA (reference sequence). This CDR3 spans 17 amino acids. Many counts were recorded for this clonotype. Its cognate antigen is unknown. The source is a man younger than 30 who received the YFV17D yellow fever vaccine. The source was CD8+ T cells sorted from PBMCs, collected on the day of the first yellow fever vaccination. The chain uses TRBV20-1 and TRBJ2-1, with 14 bases identical to TRBD2. This chain's CDR3 is CSARDRGLAGAPNEQFF. The CDR3 DNA sequence: TGCAGTGCTAGAGATAGGGGACTAGCGGGGGCCCCCAATGAGCAGTTCTTC.